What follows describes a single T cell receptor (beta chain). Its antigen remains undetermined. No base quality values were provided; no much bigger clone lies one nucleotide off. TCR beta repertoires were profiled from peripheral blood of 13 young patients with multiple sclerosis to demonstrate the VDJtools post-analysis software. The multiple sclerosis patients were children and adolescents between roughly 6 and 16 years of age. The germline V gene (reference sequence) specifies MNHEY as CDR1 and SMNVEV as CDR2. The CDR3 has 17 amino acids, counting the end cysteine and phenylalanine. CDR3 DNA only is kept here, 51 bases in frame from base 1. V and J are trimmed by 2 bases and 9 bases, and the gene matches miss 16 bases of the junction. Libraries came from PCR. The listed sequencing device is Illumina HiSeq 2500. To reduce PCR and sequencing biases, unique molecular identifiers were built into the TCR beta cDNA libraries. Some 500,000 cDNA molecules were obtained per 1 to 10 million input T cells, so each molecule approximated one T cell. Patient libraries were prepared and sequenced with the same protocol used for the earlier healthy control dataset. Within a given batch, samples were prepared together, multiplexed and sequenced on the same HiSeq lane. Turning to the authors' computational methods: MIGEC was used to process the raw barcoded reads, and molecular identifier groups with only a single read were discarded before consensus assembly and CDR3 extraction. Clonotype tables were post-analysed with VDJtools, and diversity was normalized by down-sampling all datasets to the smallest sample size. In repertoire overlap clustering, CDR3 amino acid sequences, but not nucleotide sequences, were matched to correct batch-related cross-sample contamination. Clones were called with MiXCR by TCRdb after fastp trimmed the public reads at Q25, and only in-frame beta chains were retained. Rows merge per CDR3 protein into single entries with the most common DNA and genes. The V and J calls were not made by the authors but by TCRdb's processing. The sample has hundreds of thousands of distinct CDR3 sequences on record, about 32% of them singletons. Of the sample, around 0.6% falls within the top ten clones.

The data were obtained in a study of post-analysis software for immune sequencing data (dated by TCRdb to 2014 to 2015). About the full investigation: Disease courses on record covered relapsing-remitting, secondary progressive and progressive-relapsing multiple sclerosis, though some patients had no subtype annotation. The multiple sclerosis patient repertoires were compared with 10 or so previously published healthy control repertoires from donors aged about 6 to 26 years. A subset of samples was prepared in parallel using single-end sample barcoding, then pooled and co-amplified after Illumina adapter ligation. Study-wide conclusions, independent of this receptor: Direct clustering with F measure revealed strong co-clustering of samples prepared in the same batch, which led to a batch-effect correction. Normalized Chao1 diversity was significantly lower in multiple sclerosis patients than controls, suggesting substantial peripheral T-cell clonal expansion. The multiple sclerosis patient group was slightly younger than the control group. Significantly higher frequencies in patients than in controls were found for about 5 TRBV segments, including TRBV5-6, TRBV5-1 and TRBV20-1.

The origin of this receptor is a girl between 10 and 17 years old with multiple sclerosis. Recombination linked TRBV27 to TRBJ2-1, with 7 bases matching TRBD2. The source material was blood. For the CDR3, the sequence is CASSLPLVGGAPGEQFF. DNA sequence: TGTGCCAGCAGTTTACCCTTGGTGGGAGGGGCCCCGGGTGAGCAGTTCTTC.